Shown below are 20 T cell receptor beta chains from a single sample sequenced in a study of T cell responses to AZD1222 COVID-19 vaccine. Profiling relied on immunoSEQ multiplex PCR, and the TCRdb table lists in-frame clones only, not all of them. Of 150,000 to 180,000 clones listed, more than 75% are singletons. The input for sequencing was peripheral blood, taken on day 0 of AZD1222 vaccination. Receptor source: an adult in good health.

The chain combines TRBV5-4 with TRBJ2-2, with 11 bases aligning to TRBD2. The J segment lost 2 bases and the V segment lost 3 bases, leaving 3 bases of the junction unmatched. Germline V gene lookup returns CDR1 SGHNT and CDR2 YYREEE (reference sequence). The CDR3 loop spans 16 amino acids. The CDR3 DNA sequence: TGTGCCAGCAGCTGGGGGACTAGCGGCAACACCGGGGAGCTGTTTTTT. This translates into CASSWGTSGNTGELFF.

This clone has only one observation. The V gene is TRBV7-3, the J gene TRBJ2-5; D is perhaps TRBD1 or TRBD2 (5 bases each). The V end was cut by 1 base, the J end by 5 bases, with 8 bases between. Germline CDR1 SGHTA, CDR2 FQGTGA. The length of the CDR3 is 13 residues. The CDR3 loop is CASSLIGDETQYF. The CDR3 nucleotides are TGTGCCAGCAGCTTAATAGGGGACGAGACCCAGTACTTC.

The chain recombines TRBV27 with TRBJ1-4, with D unclear. V lost 2 bases and J lost 13, with 20 bases in between. The CDR3 is 15 residues long. Germline CDR1 and CDR2: MNHEY and SMNVEV (reference sequence). CDR3 amino acids: CASSLVRDGPGRLFF. The DNA for the CDR3 is TGTGCCAGCAGTTTAGTTAGGGATGGGCCGGGAAGACTGTTTTTT.

This chain connects TRBV12-3 or TRBV12-4 to TRBJ1-1; D is perhaps TRBD1 (5 bases). CDR3 length: 13 amino acids. V gave up 5 bases and J gave up 8 bases, with 15 bases separating them. The chain's CDR3 is CASSQGLGAEAFF. In DNA, the CDR3 is TGTGCCAGCAGTCAGGGCCTTGGGGCCGAAGCTTTCTTT.

The chain is built from TRBV27 and TRBJ1-2; 7 bases map to TRBD1. The CDR3 sequence is 14 residues long. V gave up 2 bases and J gave up 8 bases; unmatched junction bases: 8. The germline CDR1 and CDR2 sequences are MNHEY and SMNVEV (reference sequence). Here the CDR3 reads CASSLVGGAGGYTF. The CDR3 DNA reads as TGTGCCAGCAGTTTAGTAGGGGGCGCGGGCGGCTACACCTTC.

This rearrangement joins TRBV27 to TRBJ1-3; perhaps TRBD1 as D (5 bases). The CDR3 runs 14 residues. V gave up 5 bases and J gave up 3 bases, with 11 bases separating them. Germline CDR1 reads MNHEY; CDR2 reads SMNVEV (reference sequence). The CDR3 protein is CASSPWGGGNTIYF. The CDR3 region has the DNA TGTGCCAGCAGTCCCTGGGGCGGTGGAAACACCATATATTTT.

The V call is TRBV5-6, the J call TRBJ1-4, with D hard to call. V lost 1 base and J lost 4, with 8 bases in between. Germline CDR1 and CDR2: SGHDT and YYEEEE. CDR3 length: 14 amino acids. The CDR3 reads CASSLSSFNEKLFF. CDR3 bases: TGTGCCAGCAGCTTGTCCAGTTTTAATGAAAAACTGTTTTTT. Filled out from reference TRBV5-6 and TRBJ1-4, the complete variable domain reads DAGVTQSPTHLIKTRGQQVTLRCSPKSGHDTVSWYQQALGQGPQFIFQYYEEEERQRGNFPDRFSGHQFPNYSSELNVNALLLGDSALYLCASSLSSFNEKLFFGSGTQLSVL.

The rearrangement joins TRBV7-3 to TRBJ1-2; 9 nucleotides align to TRBD1. Germline V lookup: CDR1 SGHTA, CDR2 FQGTGA. V trimming: 6 bases; J trimming: 8 bases; junction bases outside the gene matches: 13. The CDR3 consists of 15 residues. The CDR3 region is CASSNRDRASGGYTF. DNA for the CDR3: TGTGCCAGCAGTAATCGGGACAGGGCTTCGGGAGGCTACACCTTC. Full variable domain (missing parts from reference TRBV7-3 and TRBJ1-2): GAGVSQTPSNKVTEKGKYVELRCDPISGHTALYWYRQSLGQGPEFLIYFQGTGAADDSGLPNDRFFAVRPEGSVSTLKIQRTERGDSAVYLCASSNRDRASGGYTFGSGTRLTVV.

This chain links TRBV28 with TRBJ1-4, with 8 bases identical to TRBD1. This CDR3 comprises 14 residues. Germline CDR1 MDHEN, CDR2 SYDVKM. V was pared by 2 bases and J by 8 bases, with 4 bases of the junction left unmatched. CDR3 nucleotide sequence: TGTGCCAGCAGTTTAGGACAGGGCTGGGAAAAACTGTTTTTT. It is translated as CASSLGQGWEKLFF.

This rearrangement joins TRBV13 to TRBJ2-1, with 7 bases fitting TRBD2. V gave up 0 bases and J gave up 0 bases; unmatched junction bases: 14. The germline V gene encodes CDR1 PRHDT and CDR2 FYEKMQ (reference sequence). The CDR3 length is 20 residues. DNA for the CDR3: TGTGCCAGCAGCTTAGGTCCCACTAGCGCCTTACGGAGCTCCTACAATGAGCAGTTCTTC. This gives the protein CASSLGPTSALRSSYNEQFF.

This clone showed up just once. V usage is TRBV13 and J usage is TRBJ1-2; TRBD1 is a possible D gene (6 bases). Germline V gene data show CDR1 as PRHDT and CDR2 as FYEKMQ (reference sequence). This CDR3 is 15 amino acids long. V dropped 5 bases and J dropped 2 bases, with 15 bases sitting between them. The DNA of the CDR3 is TGTGCCAGCAGCGGAACCAGGGGAAGGAACTATGGCTACACCTTC. Translation gives CASSGTRGRNYGYTF. Drawing the rest from reference TRBV13 and TRBJ1-2, the complete variable domain is AAGVIQSPRHLIKEKRETATLKCYPIPRHDTVYWYQQGPGQDPQFLISFYEKMQSDKGSIPDRFSAQQFSDYHSELNMSSLELGDSALYFCASSGTRGRNYGYTFGSGTRLTVV.

The rearrangement uses TRBV7-2 and TRBJ1-6; TRBD1 might be the D (5 bases). V dropped 1 base and J dropped 10 bases, with 11 bases sitting between them. From germline, CDR1 is SGHTA and CDR2 FQGNSA. There are 14 residues in the CDR3. The chain's CDR3 is CASSLVGEDSPLHF. In DNA, the CDR3 is TGTGCCAGCAGCTTAGTAGGGGAAGACTCACCCCTCCACTTT.

The chain has TRBV11-3 and TRBJ1-2; D remains unclear. Germline V gene sequence: CDR1 SGHNT, CDR2 YENEEA. CDR3 length: 15 residues. V gave up 2 bases and J gave up 2 bases, with 12 bases separating them. The CDR3, as DNA: TGTGCCAGCAGCTTAACCAGAGGCTGGAACTATGGCTACACCTTC. Protein sequence: CASSLTRGWNYGYTF.

This rearrangement joins TRBV14 to TRBJ1-6, with D possibly matching TRBD1 (5 bases). Germline V gives CDR1 SGHDN, CDR2 FVKESK. Deletions cut 1 base from V and 9 bases from J, with 13 bases between. There are 15 residues in the CDR3. Here the CDR3 reads CASSQGQGTGSPLHF. The CDR3 bases are TGTGCCAGCAGCCAAGGGCAGGGTACAGGTTCACCCCTCCACTTT.

The V and J genes are TRBV9 and TRBJ1-6; D is possibly TRBD1 (6 bases). Looked up from germline, CDR1 is SGDLS and CDR2 is YYNGEE. This CDR3 has 15 residues. Deletions cut 0 bases from V and 11 bases from J, with 15 bases between. The CDR3: CASSVGIGGWPPLHF. In DNA, the CDR3 is TGTGCCAGCAGCGTAGGGATCGGGGGCTGGCCACCCCTCCACTTT.

DNA of the CDR3: TGCGCCAGCAGCGGACAGGGGACGATAAATTCACCCCTCCACTTT. It codes for CASSGQGTINSPLHF. The rearrangement links TRBV5-1 to TRBJ1-6, with 9 bases that match TRBD1. The germline V gene encodes CDR1 SGHRS and CDR2 YFSETQ. The V and J ends lost 4 bases and 7 bases, in that order; junction bases with no gene match: 6. This CDR3 comprises 15 residues.

This clone was picked up one time. The rearrangement joins TRBV5-1 to TRBJ1-3, with 7 bases fitting TRBD1. The germline CDR1 and CDR2 sequences are SGHRS and YFSETQ. J was trimmed by 3 bases and V by 2 bases; bases with no gene match: 11. The CDR3 loop spans 17 amino acids. CDR3 region: CASSFRPEGGSGNTIYF. The DNA for the CDR3 is TGCGCCAGCAGCTTCAGGCCCGAAGGGGGCAGTGGAAACACCATATATTTT.

The J gene is TRBJ2-1, the V gene TRBV9; D uncertain. The CDR3 is 19 amino acids. The germline gives CDR1 SGDLS, CDR2 YYNGEE. V lost 4 bases to trimming and J lost 2 bases, with 25 bases between them. Written as DNA, the CDR3 is TGTGCCAGCAGCCCATCCTGGCCTAGTGGCCCTAGGGCCTACAATGAGCAGTTCTTC. This sequence encodes CASSPSWPSGPRAYNEQFF.

In this sample, this clone turned up once. The chain couples TRBV7-3 to TRBJ1-1, with D tentatively TRBD1 (6 bases). V gave up 2 bases and J gave up 3 bases, with 10 bases separating them. The CDR3 extends over 14 amino acids. Germline lookup yields CDR1 SGHTA and CDR2 FQGTGA. Here the CDR3 reads CASSLQGMDTEAFF. The CDR3 region has the DNA TGTGCCAGCAGCTTACAGGGGATGGACACTGAAGCTTTCTTT.

This clone has more than one count but fewer than ten. The V gene is TRBV7-3, the J gene TRBJ1-5, with D possibly TRBD1 on 5 matching bases. Germline CDR1 reads SGHTA; CDR2 reads FQGTGA. V was cut by 1 base and J by 5 bases, with 9 bases left in between. CDR3 length equals 14 residues. CDR3 coding DNA: TGTGCCAGCAGCTTAATGGGGGGAGATCAGCCCCAGCATTTT. This translates into CASSLMGGDQPQHF. The full variable domain, rest sourced from reference TRBV7-3 and TRBJ1-5, is GAGVSQTPSNKVTEKGKYVELRCDPISGHTALYWYRQSLGQGPEFLIYFQGTGAADDSGLPNDRFFAVRPEGSVSTLKIQRTERGDSAVYLCASSLMGGDQPQHFGDGTRLSIL.